The T cell receptor beta chain described here comes from a study of OX40 agonist ivuxolimab in advanced cancers. Overall study: Partial responses were observed in three patients, of whom one had hepatocellular carcinoma and two had cutaneous melanoma. Study-level findings and limits: CD4+ and CD8+ T cells in blood underwent clonal expansion by week 6 at 0.1 to 3.0 mg/kg.

Sequencing used immunoSEQ multiplex PCR; TCRdb keeps in-frame clones, though not all of them. The data show around 80,000 clones, 80% to 95% seen once. In the case of this clone: What it recognizes is unknown.

CDR1 is LNHDA, CDR2 SQIVND, per germline (reference sequence). Deletions cut 2 bases from V and 0 bases from J, with 16 bases between. The CDR3 covers 17 residues. With autoimmune disease history or systemic immunosuppression, patients were excluded. Sampling times: baseline, cycle 4 day 1, cycle 7 day 1. The origin of this receptor is an adult with an advanced solid tumor such as melanoma, head and neck, liver or kidney cancer. V usage is TRBV19 and J usage is TRBJ1-2, with a tentative D call TRBD1 (6 bases). Source: CD4+ or CD8+ T cells sorted from blood, taken in a trial of the OX40 agonist ivuxolimab. The chain's CDR3 is CASSIFGTKATNYGYTF. The CDR3 bases are TGTGCCAGTAGTATATTCGGGACAAAGGCAACTAACTATGGCTACACCTTC.